Sequencing of this T cell receptor (beta chain) was carried out in a study of blood T cells in healthy people across ages. General observations from the study: It was the long-lived donors that had more naive CD4+ cells and higher diversity than aged donors.

CDR1 and CDR2 (germline): LGHDT, YNNKEL (reference sequence). The CDR3 extends over 12 amino acids. V shed 5 bases and J shed 6 bases, with 10 bases lying between them. This clonotype was seen many times. The antigen remains unidentified. A second PCR of 7 to 11 cycles used a sample-barcoded 5' primer and a J-beta primer mix. Every cDNA molecule bore a tag from a template-switch adaptor containing 12 random nucleotides. TCRdb used MiXCR to reprocess the 5' RACE reads, holding one entry per CDR3 protein. The repertoire holds about 1.5 million distinct CDR3 sequences, with roughly two fifths as singletons.

This rearrangement joins TRBV3-1 to TRBJ1-2, with unresolved D. The sample was blood. The sequence was obtained from a woman younger than 30 in good health. DNA of the CDR3: TGTGCCAGCAGCTATGGTGGGAATGGCTACACCTTC. It is translated as CASSYGGNGYTF.